This T cell receptor (beta chain) was found in a study of blood T cell repertoires in COVID-19. Either two negative PCRs, clearance, or symptom resolution qualified Cohort 3 donors as recovered. V shed 4 bases and J shed 0 bases, with 12 bases lying between them. Germline loops: CDR1 SGHRS, CDR2 YFSETQ. There are 15 residues in the CDR3. The method was immunoSEQ multiplex PCR; TCRdb's version includes in-frame clones alone and lacks a portion of them. The repertoire includes approximately 470,000 clones, approximately 90% of them detected once, and around 0.64% sits in the top ten. There are a few counts of this clone.

What was sequenced was PBMCs or T cells enriched from blood (not recorded which). J is TRBJ2-3 and V is TRBV5-1; a weak D match, TRBD1 (6 bases). This clonotype originated in a woman younger than 35 who had recovered from COVID-19. CDR3 bases: TGCGCCAGCAGCGGCTCGGACAGTAGCACAGATACGCAGTATTTT. Protein: CASSGSDSSTDTQYF. Combining the CDR3 with reference TRBV5-1 and TRBJ2-3 gives the whole variable domain KAGVTQTPRYLIKTRGQQVTLSCSPISGHRSVSWYQQTPGQGLQFLFEYFSETQRNKGNFPGRFSGRQFSNSRSEMNVSTLELGDSALYLCASSGSDSSTDTQYFGPGTRLTVL.